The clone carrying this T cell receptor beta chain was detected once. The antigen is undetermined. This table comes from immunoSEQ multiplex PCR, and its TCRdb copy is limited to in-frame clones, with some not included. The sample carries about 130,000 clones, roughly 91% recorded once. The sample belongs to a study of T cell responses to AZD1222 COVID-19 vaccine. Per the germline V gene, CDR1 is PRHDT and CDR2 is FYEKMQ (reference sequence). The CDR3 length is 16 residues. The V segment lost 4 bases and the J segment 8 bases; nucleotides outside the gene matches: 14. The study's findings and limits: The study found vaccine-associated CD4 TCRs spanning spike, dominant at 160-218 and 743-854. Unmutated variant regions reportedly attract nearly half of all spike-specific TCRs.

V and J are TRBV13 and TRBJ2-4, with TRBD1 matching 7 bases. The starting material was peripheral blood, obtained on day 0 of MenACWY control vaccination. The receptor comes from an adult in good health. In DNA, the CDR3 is TGTGCCAGCAGCTCGTTCGCCGGGACAGTGAAACACATTCAGTACTTC. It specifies CASSSFAGTVKHIQYF.